Below are 24 T cell receptor beta chains sequenced from a single sample in a study of early T cells in non-severe SARS-CoV-2 infection. MiXCR was run by TCRdb on the 5' RACE reads, yielding one entry per CDR3 protein. The table includes more than 85,000 distinct CDR3 sequences, approximately 17% detected once. Here the sequenced sample was whole blood, taken at baseline. These receptors originate from an adult who was a healthcare worker with PCR-confirmed SARS-CoV-2 infection or an uninfected control (not recorded which).

The chain joins TRBV7-9 to TRBJ2-7; 9 nucleotides match TRBD1. Germline trimming cut 3 bases from V and 13 bases from J; bases unmatched to any gene: 19. Looked up from germline, CDR1 is SEHNR and CDR2 is FQNEAQ (reference sequence). The CDR3 runs to 16 residues. The CDR3 sequence: CASSFPKAAQGANYYF. The CDR3 DNA follows: TGTGCCAGCAGCTTCCCCAAGGCAGCACAGGGGGCGAATTATTACTTC.

V usage is TRBV6-2 or TRBV6-3 and J usage is TRBJ2-2; D perhaps matches TRBD2 (5 bases). Looked up from germline, CDR1 is MNHEY and CDR2 is SVGEGT. The CDR3 totals 17 residues. Between the trimmed V and J ends, which lost 2 bases and 0 bases, there was a span of 13 bases. For the CDR3, the DNA is TGTGCCAGCAGTTACGGGGTTAGCGTCACGAACACCGGGGAGCTGTTTTTT. It yields the protein CASSYGVSVTNTGELFF.

The sample holds many counts of this clonotype. This rearrangement joins TRBV28 to TRBJ2-1; 7 bases fit TRBD2. This CDR3 is built from 15 residues. V was pared by 6 bases and J by 3 bases, with 8 bases of the junction left unmatched. CDR1 is MDHEN, CDR2 SYDVKM, per germline. As DNA, the CDR3 is TGTGCCAGCAGAGAACCGGGACTAAACTACAATGAGCAGTTCTTC. Translation: CASREPGLNYNEQFF.

V is TRBV12-3 or TRBV12-4 and J is TRBJ2-3; TRBD2 matches at 7 bases. V lost 4 bases to trimming and J lost 6 bases; unmatched junction nucleotides: 7. The CDR3 contains 14 residues. CDR3 coding DNA: TGTGCCAGCAGTTCGAGGGAGGGGCAGGATACGCAGTATTTT. Protein product: CASSSREGQDTQYF.

As regards this clonotype: The junction and the germline gene differ at one end; a read error may be behind it. The rearrangement joins TRBV7-8 to TRBJ2-7; D is uncertain. Germline-derived CDR1 and CDR2 are SGHVS and FQNEAQ. CDR3 length: 15 residues. CDR3 sequence reads: CAGSLVLGGSYEQYF. DNA for the CDR3: TGTGCCGGCAGCTTAGTTCTGGGTGGTAGCTACGAGCAGTACTTC.

The J gene is TRBJ2-1, the V gene TRBV1; the table's D call, TRBD1, has no DNA check behind it. TRBV1 corresponds to a pseudogene. The CDR3 spans 11 residues. The DNA of the CDR3 is TGCACCAGGGGACAGGGCGATGAGCAGTTCTTC. Protein: CTRGQGDEQFF.

In this sample, this clonotype turned up a few times. The chain uses TRBV6-5 and TRBJ2-1, with 11 bases that match TRBD2. The ends lost 6 bases at V and 5 bases at J; junction bases unmatched: 9. The CDR3 contains 16 residues. CDR1 and CDR2 (germline): MNHEY, SVGAGI. The CDR3 DNA is TGTGCCAGCAGCGTATATAGCGGGAGGGCCAACAATGAGCAGTTCTTC. Protein: CASSVYSGRANNEQFF.

This clonotype occurred a few times. The J gene is TRBJ2-5, the V gene TRBV4-3; a possible D gene is TRBD2 (6 bases). Trimming stripped 0 bases from V and 6 bases from J, with 17 bases between. There are 16 residues in the CDR3. Germline CDR1 reads LGHNA; CDR2 reads YSLEER. This CDR3 reads CASSQDWGVVPKTQYF. The CDR3 bases are TGCGCCAGCAGCCAAGATTGGGGGGTAGTTCCCAAGACCCAGTACTTC.

In its sample, this clonotype was seen once. The rearrangement uses TRBV7-3 and TRBJ2-3; 7 nucleotides agree with TRBD2. Looked up from germline, CDR1 is SGHTA and CDR2 is FQGTGA. This CDR3 spans 13 amino acids. V lost 5 bases and J lost 6; bases outside the gene matches: 5. The CDR3 bases are TGTGCCAGCAGCCCTCCCGGGAGGGATACGCAGTATTTT. Translation gives CASSPPGRDTQYF.

The chain couples TRBV7-9 to TRBJ2-3; D is perhaps TRBD2 (5 bases). This CDR3 is 14 amino acids long. Germline V gene lookup returns CDR1 SEHNR and CDR2 FQNEAQ (reference sequence). Trimming left V 4 bases short and J 2 bases short, with 10 bases between. The CDR3 DNA reads as TGTGCCAGCAGCTCCCCCCGGGACACAGATACGCAGTATTTT. Protein product: CASSSPRDTDTQYF.

This clonotype was counted ten times or more. V and J are TRBV15 and TRBJ1-4; D is possibly TRBD1 (5 bases). This CDR3 is built from 15 residues. V was shortened by 0 bases and J by 6 bases, with 11 bases between the two germline ends. Germline V gene lookup returns CDR1 LNHNV and CDR2 YYDKDF (reference sequence). The CDR3 is CATSRDVQGYEKLFF. Written as DNA, the CDR3 is TGTGCCACCAGCAGAGATGTCCAGGGATATGAAAAACTGTTTTTT.

This clonotype has a count of ten or more. This sequence joins TRBV7-9 and TRBJ1-4; tentatively, D is TRBD1 (6 bases). In germline, CDR1 is SEHNR, CDR2 FQNEAQ (reference sequence). V lost 4 bases and J 3 bases, leaving 15 bases between the germline ends. The CDR3 totals 16 residues. CDR3 DNA sequence: TGTGCCAGCAGCTCAGGACAGATACCGCCTAATGAAAAACTGTTTTTT. Translated, it gives CASSSGQIPPNEKLFF. The variable domain in full, completed from reference TRBV7-9 and TRBJ1-4, reads DTGVSQNPRHKITKRGQNVTFRCDPISEHNRLYWYRQTLGQGPEFLTYFQNEAQLEKSRLLSDRFSAERPKGSFSTLEIQRTEQGDSAMYLCASSSGQIPPNEKLFFGSGTQLSVL.

This clonotype was seen only a few times. The rearrangement uses TRBV6-5 and TRBJ2-1; the D gene is possibly TRBD1 (6 bases). Looked up from germline, CDR1 is MNHEY and CDR2 is SVGAGI. V was trimmed by 6 bases and J by 11 bases, leaving 17 bases between them. This CDR3 comprises 13 residues. The DNA of the CDR3 is TGTGCCAGCAGGACCAGGGACATGACCCAGCAGTTCTTC. As protein: CASRTRDMTQQFF.

This chain joins TRBV24-1 and TRBJ2-1; possible D gene TRBD2, 6 bases. From germline, CDR1 is KGHDR and CDR2 SFDVKD. Between the trimmed V and J ends, which lost 4 bases and 4 bases, there was a span of 7 bases. This CDR3 has 13 residues. CDR3 DNA: TGTGCCACCAGTGAGCGGGGTTACAATGAGCAGTTCTTC. Encoded protein: CATSERGYNEQFF.

The rearrangement uses TRBV10-3 and TRBJ2-7; D possibly corresponds to TRBD1 (5 bases). V lost 9 bases, J lost 3 bases, and 12 bases lay in between. From germline, CDR1 is ENHRY and CDR2 SYGVKD. The CDR3 loop spans 12 amino acids. CDR3 loop: CAIGAVSYEQYF. The CDR3 DNA sequence: TGTGCCATAGGGGCTGTCAGCTACGAGCAGTACTTC.

The CDR3 coding sequence is TGTGCCAGCAGACTTAGGAGGGCGCAATACAATGAGCAGTTCTTC. Its translation: CASRLRRAQYNEQFF. V and J are TRBV2 and TRBJ2-1, with D tentatively TRBD2 (6 bases). V lost 6 bases to trimming and J lost 4 bases, with 16 bases between them. This CDR3 has 15 amino acids. Germline assignment: CDR1 SNHLY and CDR2 FYNNEI.

The chain has TRBV28 and TRBJ2-3; D could derive from TRBD1 or TRBD2 (5 bases each). The CDR3 totals 14 residues. CDR1 is MDHEN, CDR2 SYDVKM, per germline. V was clipped by 7 bases and J by 1 base, with 12 bases between them. CDR3 in DNA: TGTGCCAGCACCTCAGGGAGCCGCACAGATACGCAGTATTTT. This encodes CASTSGSRTDTQYF.

This clonotype was observed a handful of times. J is TRBJ1-4 and V is TRBV11-2, with TRBD1 matching over 7 bases. This CDR3 is 17 amino acids long. Germline V gene data show CDR1 as SGHAT and CDR2 as FQNNGV. V lost 1 base, J lost 5 bases, and 10 bases stayed unmatched. CDR3 loop: CASSLAIHRGANEKLFF. The CDR3 bases are TGTGCCAGCAGCTTAGCCATACACAGGGGCGCAAATGAAAAACTGTTTTTT.

This clonotype came up a few times. This sequence joins TRBV28 and TRBJ2-7, with a weak D call TRBD2 (6 bases). The CDR3 contains 16 residues. Germline V lookup: CDR1 MDHEN, CDR2 SYDVKM. V lost 1 base and J lost 6, with 19 bases in between. For the CDR3, the DNA is TGTGCCAGCAGTTTATCACGCGGGATAAGGTCCCGCGAGCAGTACTTC. Protein sequence: CASSLSRGIRSREQYF.

The chain employs TRBV5-1 and TRBJ2-5; D possibly corresponds to TRBD1 (5 bases). Per the germline V gene, CDR1 is SGHRS and CDR2 is YFSETQ. Trimming removed 4 bases from V and 5 bases from J, with 21 bases in between. The CDR3 has 16 residues. CDR3 DNA: TGCGCCAGCAGCCCTGGGCAGGGTACACCCCGGGAGACCCAGTACTTC. Encoded protein: CASSPGQGTPRETQYF. The entire variable domain, with the rest obtained from reference TRBV5-1 and TRBJ2-5, is as follows: KAGVTQTPRYLIKTRGQQVTLSCSPISGHRSVSWYQQTPGQGLQFLFEYFSETQRNKGNFPGRFSGRQFSNSRSEMNVSTLELGDSALYLCASSPGQGTPRETQYFGPGTRLLVL.

The V call is TRBV6-1, the J call TRBJ2-5; no clear D. The CDR3 sequence is 13 residues long. V lost 3 bases to trimming and J lost 9 bases, with 14 bases between them. CDR1 and CDR2 from the germline V gene are MNHNS and SASEGT. DNA of the CDR3: TGTGCCAGCAGTGAGGGGTTTTTGGCGGCCCAGTACTTC. Translation gives CASSEGFLAAQYF.

V gene TRBV5-1 combines with J gene TRBJ2-5, with 8 bases that match TRBD2. Unmatched junction bases numbered 8, after V lost 6 bases and J lost 1 base. This CDR3 has 15 residues. Germline V gene lookup returns CDR1 SGHRS and CDR2 YFSETQ. In nucleotides, the CDR3 is TGCGCCAGCATCGGGCTAGCGGGCCCCCAAGAGACCCAGTACTTC. It encodes CASIGLAGPQETQYF. Complete variable domain (other parts from reference TRBV5-1 and TRBJ2-5): KAGVTQTPRYLIKTRGQQVTLSCSPISGHRSVSWYQQTPGQGLQFLFEYFSETQRNKGNFPGRFSGRQFSNSRSEMNVSTLELGDSALYLCASIGLAGPQETQYFGPGTRLLVL.

This sequence joins TRBV20-1 and TRBJ2-3, with unresolved D. Germline CDR1 reads DFQATT; CDR2 reads SNEGSKA (reference sequence). V gave up 1 base and J gave up 2 bases, with 10 bases separating them. The CDR3 is 14 amino acids. The CDR3: CSARGAGFTDTQYF. The CDR3 bases are TGCAGTGCTAGAGGGGCAGGTTTCACAGATACGCAGTATTTT.

This clonotype was detected a few times. The germline gene is not matched at one end of the junction; a read error may be the cause. The rearrangement links TRBV4-3 to TRBJ1-1, with TRBD1 as a possible D gene (5 bases). This CDR3 region has 12 residues. Germline V gene sequence: CDR1 LGHNA, CDR2 YSLEER. CDR3 DNA sequence: TGCGCCAGCAGCCAAGGTGGAGGTCGACAGACCTTT. Translated, it gives CASSQGGGRQTF.